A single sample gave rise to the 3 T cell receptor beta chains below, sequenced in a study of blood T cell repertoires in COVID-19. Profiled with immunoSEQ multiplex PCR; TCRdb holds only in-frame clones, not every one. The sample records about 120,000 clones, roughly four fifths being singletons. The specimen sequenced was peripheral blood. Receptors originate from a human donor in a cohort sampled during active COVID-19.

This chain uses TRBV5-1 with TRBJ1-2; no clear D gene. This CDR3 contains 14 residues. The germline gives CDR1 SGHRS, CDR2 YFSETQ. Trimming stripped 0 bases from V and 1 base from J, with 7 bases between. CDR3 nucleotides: TGCGCCAGCAGCTTGGACAGCGGTAACTATGGCTACACCTTC. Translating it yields CASSLDSGNYGYTF.

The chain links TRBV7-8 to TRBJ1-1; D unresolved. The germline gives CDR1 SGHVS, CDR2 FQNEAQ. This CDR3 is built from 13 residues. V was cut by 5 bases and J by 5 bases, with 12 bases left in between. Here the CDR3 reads CASSPLRGTEAFF. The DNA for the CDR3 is TGTGCCAGCAGCCCCCTACGGGGAACTGAAGCTTTCTTT.

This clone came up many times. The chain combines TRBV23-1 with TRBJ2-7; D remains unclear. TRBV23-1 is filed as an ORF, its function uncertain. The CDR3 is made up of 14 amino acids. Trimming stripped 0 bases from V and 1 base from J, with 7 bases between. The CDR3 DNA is TGCGCCAGCAGTCAATCGACGAGGTCCTACGAGCAGTACTTC. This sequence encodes CASSQSTRSYEQYF.